The clone carrying this T cell receptor (beta chain) was observed a handful of times. This sample is drawn from a study of shared T cell receptors in the human thymus. TCRdb's copy holds only in-frame clones and misses some; the assay was immunoSEQ multiplex PCR. The sample includes hundreds of thousands of clones, roughly 86% of them seen just once. The germline V gene encodes CDR1 ENHRY and CDR2 SYGVKD. The CDR3 length is 11 residues. V was trimmed by 11 bases and J by 6 bases, leaving 11 bases between them. These data were also reused for a study on human thymus T cells. That investigation notes: Donors consisted of healthy Finnish infants (having corrective surgery for congenital heart defects). V and J gene usage appeared biased in thymic and blood repertoires.

Input material: thymocytes. The V and J genes are TRBV10-3 and TRBJ2-1, with D maybe TRBD2 (7 bases). The receptor comes from a boy in the first two years of life with a congenital heart defect. CDR3 DNA: TGTGCCTCGGCGGGGGCCAATGAGCAGTTCTTC. This codes for CASAGANEQFF.